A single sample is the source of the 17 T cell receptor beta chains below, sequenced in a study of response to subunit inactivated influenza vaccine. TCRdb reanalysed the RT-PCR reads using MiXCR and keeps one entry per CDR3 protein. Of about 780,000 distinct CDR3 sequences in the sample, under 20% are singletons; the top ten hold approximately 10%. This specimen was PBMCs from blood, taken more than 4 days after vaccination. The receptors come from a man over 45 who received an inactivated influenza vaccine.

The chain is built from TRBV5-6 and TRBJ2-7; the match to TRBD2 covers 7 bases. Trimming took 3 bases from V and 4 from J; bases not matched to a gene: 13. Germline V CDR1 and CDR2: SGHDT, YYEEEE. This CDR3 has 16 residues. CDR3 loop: CASSSGTGLAAYEQYF. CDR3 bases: TGTGCCAGCAGCTCGGGGACGGGGCTAGCGGCGTACGAGCAGTACTTC.

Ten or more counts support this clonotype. CDR3 nucleotides: TGTGCCAGCAGTCTAGGGACAAGCCCTGGGGCAACTAATGAAAAACTGTTTTTT. It codes for CASSLGTSPGATNEKLFF. The chain joins TRBV27 to TRBJ1-4; maybe TRBD1 (6 bases). The CDR3 spans 18 residues. CDR1 is MNHEY and CDR2 is SMNVEV in the germline V gene (reference sequence). V was shortened by 5 bases and J by 0 bases, with 19 bases between the two germline ends.

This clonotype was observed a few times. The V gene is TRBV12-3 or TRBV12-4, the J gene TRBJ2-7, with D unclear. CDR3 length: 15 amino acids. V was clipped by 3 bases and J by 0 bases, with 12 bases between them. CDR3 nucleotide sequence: TGTGCCAGCAGTTTGTCTGGGGTTAACTCCTACGAGCAGTACTTC. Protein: CASSLSGVNSYEQYF.

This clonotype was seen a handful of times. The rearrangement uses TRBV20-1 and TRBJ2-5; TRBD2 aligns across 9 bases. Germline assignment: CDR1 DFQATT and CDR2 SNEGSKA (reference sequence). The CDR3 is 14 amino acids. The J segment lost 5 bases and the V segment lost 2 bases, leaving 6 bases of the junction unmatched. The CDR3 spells CSARPSGTAETQYF. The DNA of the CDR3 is TGCAGTGCTAGACCTAGCGGGACAGCGGAGACCCAGTACTTC.

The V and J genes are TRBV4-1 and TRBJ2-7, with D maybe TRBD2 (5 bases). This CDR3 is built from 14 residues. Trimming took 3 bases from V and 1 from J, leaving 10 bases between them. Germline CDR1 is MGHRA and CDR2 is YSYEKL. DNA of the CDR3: TGCGCCAGCAGCCATAACACGGGGTCCTACGAGCAGTACTTC. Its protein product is CASSHNTGSYEQYF.

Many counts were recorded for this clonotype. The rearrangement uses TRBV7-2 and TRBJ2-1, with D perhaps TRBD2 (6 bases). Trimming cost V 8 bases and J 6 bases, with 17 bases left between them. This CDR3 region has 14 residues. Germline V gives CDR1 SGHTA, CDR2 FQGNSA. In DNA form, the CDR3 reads TGTGCCAGCGGAAGCGGGCTAAAAGGCAATGAGCAGTTCTTC. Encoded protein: CASGSGLKGNEQFF.

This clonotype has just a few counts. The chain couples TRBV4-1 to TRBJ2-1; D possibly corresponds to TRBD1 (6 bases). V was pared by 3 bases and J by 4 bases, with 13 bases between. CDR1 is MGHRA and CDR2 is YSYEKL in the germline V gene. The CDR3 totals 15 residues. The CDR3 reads CASSHVGQQYNEQFF. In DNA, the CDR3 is TGCGCCAGCAGCCATGTCGGACAGCAATACAATGAGCAGTTCTTC.

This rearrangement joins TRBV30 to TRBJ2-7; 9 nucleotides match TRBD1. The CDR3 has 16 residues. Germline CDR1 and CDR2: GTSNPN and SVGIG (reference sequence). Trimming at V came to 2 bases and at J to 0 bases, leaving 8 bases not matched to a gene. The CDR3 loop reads CAWSHSDRGISYEQYF. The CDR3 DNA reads TGTGCCTGGAGTCACTCGGACAGGGGAATCTCCTACGAGCAGTACTTC.

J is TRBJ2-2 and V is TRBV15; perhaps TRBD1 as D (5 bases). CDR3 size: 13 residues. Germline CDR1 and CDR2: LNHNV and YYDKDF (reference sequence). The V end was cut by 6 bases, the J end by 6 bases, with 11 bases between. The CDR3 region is CATRQDQSGELFF. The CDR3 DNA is TGTGCCACCAGACAGGATCAGTCCGGGGAGCTGTTTTTT.

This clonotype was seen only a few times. Here the CDR3 reads CAISESFSGANVLTF. The DNA of the CDR3 is TGTGCCATCAGTGAGTCTTTCTCTGGGGCCAACGTCCTGACTTTC. V usage is TRBV10-3 and J usage is TRBJ2-6; D ambiguous. Trimming pared 0 bases from V and 0 bases from J, leaving 3 bases between. The CDR3 covers 15 residues. Germline V CDR1 and CDR2: ENHRY, SYGVKD.

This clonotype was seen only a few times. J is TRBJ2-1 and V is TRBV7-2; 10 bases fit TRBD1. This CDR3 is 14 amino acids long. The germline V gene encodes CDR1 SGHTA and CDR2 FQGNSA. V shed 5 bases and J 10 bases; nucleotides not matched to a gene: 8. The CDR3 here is CASSPRQGASEQFF. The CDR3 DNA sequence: TGTGCCAGCAGCCCCCGACAGGGGGCCAGCGAGCAGTTCTTC.

The CDR3 sequence is CSARAPDTGYEQYF. The CDR3 region has the DNA TGCAGTGCTAGAGCCCCGGACACCGGCTACGAGCAGTACTTC. This chain connects TRBV20-1 to TRBJ2-7, with a possible D match to TRBD1 (5 bases). The germline gives CDR1 DFQATT, CDR2 SNEGSKA (reference sequence). V was shortened by 1 base and J by 3 bases, with 13 bases between the two germline ends. The CDR3 runs to 14 residues.

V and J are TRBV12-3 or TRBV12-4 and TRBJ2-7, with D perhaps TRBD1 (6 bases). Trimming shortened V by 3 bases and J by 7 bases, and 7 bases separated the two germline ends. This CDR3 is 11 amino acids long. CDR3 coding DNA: TGTGCCAGCAGTTTTGGGACAGAGCAGTACTTC. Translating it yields CASSFGTEQYF.

The CDR3 DNA reads as TGCAGTGCTAGAGTGACTAGCGGGGGGGTCGAGCAGTACTTC. It specifies CSARVTSGGVEQYF. The chain links TRBV20-1 to TRBJ2-7; 14 bases map to TRBD2. The CDR3 is 14 residues long. CDR1 DFQATT and CDR2 SNEGSKA come from the germline V gene (reference sequence). V dropped 1 base and J dropped 6; count of bases not matched to a gene: 2.

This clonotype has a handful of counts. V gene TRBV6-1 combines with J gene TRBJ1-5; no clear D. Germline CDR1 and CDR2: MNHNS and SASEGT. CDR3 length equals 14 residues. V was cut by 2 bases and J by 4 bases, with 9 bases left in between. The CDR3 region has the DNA TGTGCCAGCAGTGAAATAGGCAGAAATCAGCCCCAGCATTTT. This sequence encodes CASSEIGRNQPQHF.

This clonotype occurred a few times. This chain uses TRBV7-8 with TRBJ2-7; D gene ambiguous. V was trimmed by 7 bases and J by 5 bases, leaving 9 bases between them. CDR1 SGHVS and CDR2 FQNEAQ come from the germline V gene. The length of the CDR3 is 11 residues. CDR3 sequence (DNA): TGTGCCAGCACCTCCCGCAACGAGCAGTACTTC. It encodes CASTSRNEQYF. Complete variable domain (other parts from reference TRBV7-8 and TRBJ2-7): GAGVSQSPRYKVAKRGQDVALRCDPISGHVSLFWYQQALGQGPEFLTYFQNEAQLDKSGLPSDRFFAERPEGSVSTLKIQRTQQEDSAVYLCASTSRNEQYFGPGTRLTVT.

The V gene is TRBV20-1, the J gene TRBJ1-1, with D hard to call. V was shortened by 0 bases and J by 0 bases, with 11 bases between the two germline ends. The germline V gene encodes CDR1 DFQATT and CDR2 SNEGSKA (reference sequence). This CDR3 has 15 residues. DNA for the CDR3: TGCAGTGCTAGAGATCGTCCCATCATGAACACTGAAGCTTTCTTT. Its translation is CSARDRPIMNTEAFF.